This entry lists 22 T cell receptor beta chains sequenced from one sample in a study of cytomegalovirus exposure and HLA in healthy donors. Assay: immunoSEQ multiplex PCR; the TCRdb copy retains only in-frame clones and omits some. Of about 130,000 clones in the sample, 70% to 85% were seen once. The sequenced material came from PBMCs. The source is a man aged 30-40 years in good health and CMV-seropositive.

This clone was counted only a few times. V is TRBV13 and J is TRBJ1-2, with D possibly matching TRBD1 (5 bases). Trimming left V 1 base short and J 2 bases short, with 5 bases between. Germline V CDR1 and CDR2: PRHDT, FYEKMQ (reference sequence). CDR3 size: 13 residues. The CDR3 reads CASSLDRNYGYTF. The DNA of the CDR3 is TGTGCCAGCAGCTTAGACAGGAACTATGGCTACACCTTC.

The chain is built from TRBV4-1 and TRBJ1-5, with TRBD1 as a possible D gene (5 bases). CDR1 and CDR2 from the germline V gene are MGHRA and YSYEKL. V was pared by 1 base and J by 1 base, with 14 bases between. The CDR3 is made up of 17 amino acids. This CDR3 is CASSQAGRGRSNQPQHF. DNA for the CDR3: TGCGCCAGCAGCCAAGCAGGGCGGGGAAGGAGCAATCAGCCCCAGCATTTT.

This clone occurred once. This chain links TRBV11-2 with TRBJ2-4; D possibly corresponds to TRBD2 (7 bases). V was trimmed by 5 bases and J by 2 bases, leaving 16 bases between them. CDR1 is SGHAT, CDR2 FQNNGV, per germline. CDR3 length: 16 amino acids. In nucleotides, the CDR3 is TGTGCCAGCAGCCCTAGGGGGGGGGCCTCCAAAAACATTCAGTACTTC. Amino acid sequence: CASSPRGGASKNIQYF. Complete variable domain (other parts from reference TRBV11-2 and TRBJ2-4): EAGVAQSPRYKIIEKRQSVAFWCNPISGHATLYWYQQILGQGPKLLIQFQNNGVVDDSQLPKDRFSAERLKGVDSTLKIQPAKLEDSAVYLCASSPRGGASKNIQYFGAGTRLSVL.

The chain joins TRBV7-8 to TRBJ2-5, with D possibly TRBD1 on 7 matching bases. CDR3 length: 15 amino acids. Germline CDR1 SGHVS, CDR2 FQNEAQ. V gave up 3 bases and J gave up 2 bases, with 13 bases separating them. CDR3 nucleotide sequence: TGTGCCAGCAGCTTCCAGGAGGGACAGCAAGAGACCCAGTACTTC. It is translated as CASSFQEGQQETQYF.

The chain uses TRBV4-1 and TRBJ1-2; weak D call: TRBD1 (6 bases). The CDR3 is made up of 16 amino acids. Germline assignment: CDR1 MGHRA and CDR2 YSYEKL. The V end lost 2 bases, the J end lost 4 bases, and 17 bases lay between the germline ends. CDR3 protein: CASSQSIGGLGYGYTF. CDR3 bases: TGCGCCAGCAGCCAATCCATCGGGGGGCTGGGCTATGGCTACACCTTC.

This chain uses TRBV7-3 with TRBJ2-3; no definite D call. The CDR3 sequence is 13 residues long. The V end lost 2 bases, the J end lost 5 bases, and 8 bases lay between the germline ends. The germline CDR1 and CDR2 sequences are SGHTA and FQGTGA. For the CDR3, the DNA is TGTGCCAGCAGCTTAGAGGCGGAAGATACGCAGTATTTT. It specifies CASSLEAEDTQYF.

DNA of the CDR3: TGTGCTAGTGGTTTGGGGGACAGGGGGCAGGGTCAGCCCCAGCATTTT. It is translated as CASGLGDRGQGQPQHF. This sequence joins TRBV12-5 and TRBJ1-5; 12 bases are shared with TRBD1. The V gene end was trimmed by 1 base and the J gene end by 6 bases; junction bases not matched to a gene: 4. Germline CDR1 is LGHNT and CDR2 is FRNRAP. The CDR3 sequence is 16 residues long.

J is TRBJ1-1 and V is TRBV7-9; the D is unclear. This CDR3 spans 13 amino acids. Germline-derived CDR1 and CDR2 are SEHNR and FQNEAQ (reference sequence). The V end lost 2 bases, the J end lost 1 base, and 5 bases lay between the germline ends. The CDR3 nucleotides read TGTGCCAGCAGCTTATCCAAGAACACTGAAGCTTTCTTT. It specifies CASSLSKNTEAFF.

The chain uses TRBV2 and TRBJ1-5, with D possibly TRBD1 on 5 matching bases. Trimming pared 6 bases from V and 3 bases from J, leaving 15 bases between. This CDR3 is built from 15 residues. The V gene's germline CDR1 is SNHLY and CDR2 FYNNEI. The CDR3 nucleotides are TGTGCCAGCAGATGGGGGGAAGTGGCCAATCAGCCCCAGCATTTT. Protein: CASRWGEVANQPQHF.

V is TRBV27 and J is TRBJ2-7; 7 positions match TRBD2. Trimming removed 8 bases from V and 7 bases from J; junction bases left unmatched: 8. The CDR3 runs 12 residues. Germline V gene sequence: CDR1 MNHEY, CDR2 SMNVEV (reference sequence). This CDR3 is CASGPGGDEQYF. Written as DNA, the CDR3 is TGTGCCAGCGGCCCTGGGGGGGATGAGCAGTACTTC.

In its sample, this clone was seen a few times. The chain recombines TRBV6-5 with TRBJ2-7; TRBD2 agrees at 10 bases. The CDR3 covers 16 residues. V lost 0 bases and J lost 7; bases outside the gene matches: 9. The germline CDR1 and CDR2 sequences are MNHEY and SVGAGI. For the CDR3, the DNA is TGTGCCAGCAGTTACTCCGAGCGGGAGGGGGCGGCGGAGCAGTACTTC. Its translation: CASSYSEREGAAEQYF.

The V call is TRBV7-3, the J call TRBJ2-7, with D possibly TRBD2 on 5 matching bases. This CDR3 contains 14 residues. V was pared by 2 bases and J by 0 bases, with 8 bases between. Germline V gene sequence: CDR1 SGHTA, CDR2 FQGTGA. CDR3 sequence reads: CASSLGSGSYEQYF. CDR3 coding DNA: TGTGCCAGCAGCTTAGGCAGCGGCTCCTACGAGCAGTACTTC.

The rearrangement links TRBV5-1 to TRBJ2-2, with 7 bases that match TRBD1. The CDR3 has 16 residues. CDR1 is SGHRS and CDR2 is YFSETQ in the germline V gene. With V trimmed by 0 bases and J by 0 bases, 2 bases remained unmatched. This CDR3 is CASSLVGTANTGELFF. DNA of the CDR3: TGCGCCAGCAGCTTGGTAGGGACAGCGAACACCGGGGAGCTGTTTTTT.

This clone was counted a single time. DNA for the CDR3: TGTGCCAGCAGTGATGAAGACAGGGGTGACTATGGCTACACCTTC. Its translation is CASSDEDRGDYGYTF. The chain combines TRBV25-1 with TRBJ1-2, with TRBD1 matching over 8 bases. The V gene end was trimmed by 3 bases and the J gene end by 3 bases; junction bases not matched to a gene: 6. The germline gives CDR1 MGHDK, CDR2 SYGVNS. The CDR3 is made up of 15 amino acids.

The V call is TRBV15, the J call TRBJ2-7; 11 bases fit TRBD2. Germline trimming cut 4 bases from V and 0 bases from J; bases unmatched to any gene: 14. CDR1 and CDR2 (germline): LNHNV, YYDKDF (reference sequence). The CDR3 spans 19 residues. The CDR3: CATSMGYLAGGPRSYEQYF. The CDR3 nucleotides read TGTGCCACCAGCATGGGCTACCTAGCGGGAGGTCCCCGCTCCTACGAGCAGTACTTC. The variable domain in full, completed from reference TRBV15 and TRBJ2-7, reads DAMVIQNPRYQVTQFGKPVTLSCSQTLNHNVMYWYQQKSSQAPKLLFHYYDKDFNNEADTPDNFQSRRPNTSFCFLDIRSPGLGDTAMYLCATSMGYLAGGPRSYEQYFGPGTRLTVT.

The V gene is TRBV29-1, the J gene TRBJ2-3; D is possibly TRBD2 (6 bases). Germline CDR1 and CDR2: SQVTM and ANQGSEA. The V end lost 4 bases, the J end lost 1 base, and 6 bases lay between the germline ends. This CDR3 is built from 12 residues. In nucleotides, the CDR3 is TGCAGCGTTGCGGGGGGCACAGATACGCAGTATTTT. Translation: CSVAGGTDTQYF.

The chain joins TRBV6-1 to TRBJ1-1, with no clear D. V gave up 6 bases and J gave up 1 base, with 9 bases separating them. CDR1 and CDR2 from the germline V gene are MNHNS and SASEGT. The CDR3 sequence is 13 residues long. The chain's CDR3 is CASSRHRNTEAFF. In DNA, the CDR3 is TGTGCCAGCAGCAGACACAGGAACACTGAAGCTTTCTTT.

CDR3 in amino acids: CASSLYRGVTQYF. In nucleotides, the CDR3 is TGTGCCAGCAGTTTGTACAGGGGAGTTACGCAGTATTTT. The chain recombines TRBV6-5 with TRBJ2-3; TRBD1 aligns across 7 bases. The J segment lost 8 bases and the V segment lost 4 bases, leaving 6 bases of the junction unmatched. The CDR3 sequence is 13 residues long. Looked up from germline, CDR1 is MNHEY and CDR2 is SVGAGI.

The gene calls are TRBV7-9 and TRBJ2-1; the match to TRBD2 covers 7 bases. V lost 1 base, J lost 5 bases, and 8 bases stayed unmatched. The CDR3 runs to 16 residues. The germline V gene encodes CDR1 SEHNR and CDR2 FQNEAQ (reference sequence). CDR3 amino acids: CASSLGAGSPDNEQFF. In DNA, the CDR3 is TGTGCCAGCAGCTTAGGAGCGGGGAGTCCCGACAATGAGCAGTTCTTC.

The chain links TRBV4-2 to TRBJ1-1; the D gene is possibly TRBD1 (5 bases). CDR3 size: 16 residues. The germline V gene encodes CDR1 LGHNA and CDR2 YNFKEQ. V lost 0 bases and J 7 bases, leaving 18 bases between the germline ends. CDR3 bases: TGTGCCAGCAGCCAAGAACGTCGAGGGGACTTAGGTGAAGCTTTCTTT. Protein sequence: CASSQERRGDLGEAFF.

The genes are TRBV5-1 and TRBJ1-2; 8 nucleotides align to TRBD1. The V and J ends lost 0 bases and 5 bases, in that order; junction bases with no gene match: 3. The CDR3 spans 14 residues. Germline V CDR1 and CDR2: SGHRS, YFSETQ. The CDR3 DNA follows: TGCGCCAGCAGCTTGGAGGACAGGGCGTATGGCTACACCTTC. The encoded protein is CASSLEDRAYGYTF.

This clone has a single count. The V call is TRBV7-3, the J call TRBJ2-1, with D possibly matching TRBD2 (6 bases). V was trimmed by 1 base and J by 8 bases, leaving 15 bases between them. Germline V gene sequence: CDR1 SGHTA, CDR2 FQGTGA. This CDR3 spans 15 amino acids. CDR3 protein: CASSLRGVWDYEQFF. The DNA for the CDR3 is TGTGCCAGCAGCTTAAGGGGGGTTTGGGACTATGAGCAGTTCTTC.